The clone carrying this T cell receptor beta chain turned up a few times. The V end was cut by 4 bases, the J end by 1 base, with 5 bases between. Germline loops: CDR1 SEHNR, CDR2 FQNEAQ (reference sequence). The CDR3 contains 13 residues. The 5'RACE template-switching step produced TCR cDNA and added a universal primer site and UMIs. TCRdb redid the calling of the 5' RACE reads with MiXCR, one entry per CDR3 protein. The sample carries approximately 90,000 distinct CDR3 sequences, roughly 13% recorded once. The data originate from a study of T cells after yellow fever vaccination. Study-level points and caveats: A faster peak, day 5 versus 15, was reached by the weaker secondary response. Contamination by abundant bulk-population clonotypes could be present in FACS-sorted repertoires. Clones that expanded after primary vaccination mostly reappeared after the booster (96% CD4, 88% CD8).

The rearrangement uses TRBV7-9 and TRBJ1-5; no clear D. This clonotype was obtained from a man between 18 and 29 years old who received the YFV17D yellow fever vaccine. Sequences were derived from CD8+ T cells not binding an NS4B(214-222) dextramer, sorted from PBMCs, sampled 21 days after the first yellow fever vaccination. CDR3 DNA: TGTGCCAGCAGCTATGAAAGCAATCAGCCCCAGCATTTT. This codes for CASSYESNQPQHF.